Reported below is one TCR beta chain. Its antigen is unidentified. It was with unique molecular identifiers that the TCRbeta library was prepared. TCRdb re-derived calls from the PCR reads in MiXCR, one entry per CDR3 protein. The data hold approximately 500,000 distinct CDR3 sequences, with over 9.5% observed a single time. Germline V gives CDR1 LNHDA, CDR2 SQIVND (reference sequence). V shed 9 bases and J 0 bases; nucleotides not matched to a gene: 2. This CDR3 comprises 13 residues. These data belong to a study of T-cell reconstitution after alpha-beta-depleted transplantation in children. General study findings and limits: Once a year had passed after transplant, T-cell counts and diversity came mostly from newly produced T cells.

The specimen comprised PBMCs, sampled before TCRalphabeta/CD19-depleted stem cell transplant. The chain is built from TRBV19 and TRBJ2-3, with TRBD2 identical over 8 bases. This TCR was recovered from a child aged 2 to 15 with inherited bone marrow failure, due to receive a stem cell transplant. The CDR3 spells CARTSESTDTQYF. CDR3 coding DNA: TGTGCCAGGACTAGCGAGAGCACAGATACGCAGTATTTT.